This T cell receptor beta chain was profiled in a study of response to subunit inactivated influenza vaccine. Findings of the study overall: A suggestion made by the authors is that each seasonal influenza vaccination recruits few new T cells.

MiXCR, run by TCRdb on the RT-PCR reads, gives a single entry per CDR3 protein. The table lists fewer than 700,000 distinct CDR3 sequences, 10% to 15% of them singletons. This CDR3 contains 14 residues. CDR1 and CDR2 from the germline V gene are DFQATT and SNEGSKA (reference sequence). V shed 5 bases and J 3 bases; nucleotides not matched to a gene: 8. Note on this clonotype: Antigen unknown.

The V and J genes are TRBV20-1 and TRBJ2-3; TRBD2 matches 7 bases. The sequencing used PBMCs from blood, collected 45 days after vaccination. This clonotype originated in a man aged 45 to 65 who received an inactivated influenza vaccine. As DNA, the CDR3 is TGCAGTGCTCTCCCGGGGGGTAATACAGATACGCAGTATTTT. Protein sequence: CSALPGGNTDTQYF.